The present T cell receptor (beta chain) was sequenced within a study of technical replicates of blood from four donors. J was trimmed by 5 bases and V by 3 bases; bases with no gene match: 5. Germline-derived CDR1 and CDR2 are MGHRA and YSYEKL. This CDR3 comprises 14 residues. This clone was recorded once. Profiling relied on immunoSEQ multiplex PCR, and the TCRdb table lists in-frame clones only, not all of them. The sample holds 85,000 to 100,000 clones; 85% to 95% are singletons and the top ten take roughly 0.25%. The J gene is TRBJ2-7, the V gene TRBV4-1; 9 bases match TRBD2. The sequence came from a human donor in good health. The sequenced material came from T cells isolated from PBMCs. CDR3 region: CASSHGTSNHEQYF. In DNA form, the CDR3 reads TGCGCCAGCAGCCACGGGACTAGCAACCACGAGCAGTACTTC.